The clone carrying this T cell receptor (beta chain) has more than one count but fewer than ten. Its antigen is currently unknown. This table comes from immunoSEQ multiplex PCR, and its TCRdb copy is limited to in-frame clones, with some not included. The sample includes roughly 2,200 clones, roughly 23% of them seen just once. This entry is derived from a study of sequential checkpoint blockade in melanoma. Study results and caveats: Pretreatment TIL clonality tracked with response in the nivolumab-first arm.

The germline V and J ends were trimmed by 6 bases and 10 bases, with 13 bases remaining between them. The CDR3 spans 12 residues. This sample's treatment: randomized to nivolumab then ipilimumab (arm A) or the reverse (arm B). This sequence originates from a human donor with melanoma. The chain employs TRBV6-7 and TRBJ2-1; D not certain. TRBV6-7 belongs to the ORF category, with a function that is uncertain. The sequenced sample was tumor tissue (inferred from file names), obtained from a patient given nivolumab and ipilimumab in sequence. CDR3 in amino acids: CASSRPLGEQFF. In nucleotides, the CDR3 is TGTGCCAGCAGCCGACCCCTCGGGGAGCAGTTCTTC.